This T cell receptor (beta chain) was recovered during a study of T cell clonality in common variable immunodeficiency (dated by TCRdb to between 2014 and 2016). Beyond this particular receptor, the publication reports: CVID TCRbeta sequences reportedly showed fewer deletions and N-nucleotide insertions and lacked highly modified clones with 13 or more V deletions. Increased TCRbeta clonality was found in CVID subjects compared with healthy controls (t-test p = 0.018), with the increase being most characteristic of about a third of subjects. Although equal DNA input was used, an average of about 83,000 unique sequences per sample was obtained for controls, compared with some 30,000 for CVID samples. The authors noted that sequencing repertoires of T cell subpopulations would be needed to clarify what caused the increased clonality in CVID. Correlations of repertoire features with clinical complications were constrained by heterogeneity among patients within the CVID cohort. Fewer TCRbeta clones were shared among CVID subjects than among healthy controls (p < 0.0001).

For sequencing input, CVID and control samples contributed equivalent amounts of genomic DNA. For every sample, a 60 bp segment covering the rearranged TCRbeta CDR3 region was amplified and then sequenced. TCRbeta amplification used the immunoSEQ assay, a bias-corrected multiplex PCR with high-throughput sequencing. The paper's data handling went like this. Each unique nucleotide sequence was treated as a clone and annotated with V, D and J genes, copy number and frequency. Sequences were labeled productive if in frame, and non-productive if out of frame or containing stop codons. Clonality was calculated from Shannon's entropy as previously described. Mean CDR3 Kyte-Doolittle hydropathy was derived from the predicted amino acid sequences of productive clones. Hierarchical clustering of scaled V gene usage was performed with the R hclust function using Manhattan distance and complete linkage. To assess clone sharing by CDR3 amino acid sequence, 12 repertoires per group were resampled over 100 rounds. Repertoires were searched for 70 published EBV-specific and a few hundred published CMV-specific TCRbeta sequences. Analysis left out a couple of CVID samples that produced under 10,000 sequences, so a few dozen CVID repertoires remained. Not all clones reach the TCRdb copy of this immuneACCESS table, which keeps in-frame sequences only. Checked studies attribute under half of the gap to unresolved V genes and leave the rest unexplained. V and J calls and clone size are given by that table; D and trimming were obtained from the DNA. The table for this sample lists approximately 75,000 clones, none of them counted only once. About 0.8% of the sample goes to the ten largest clones.

Most CVID patients and most healthy controls were of Caucasian heritage. Heparinized peripheral whole blood samples of about 5 to 8 ml were obtained from each donor. Genomic DNA from adults with common variable immune deficiency (CVID) and from healthy adult controls was used for sequencing of TCRbeta CDR3 repertoires. The control group comprised approximately 22 healthy adult volunteers, roughly twelve female and 10 male, aged roughly 20 to 75 years with a mean age of roughly 35. Diluted blood was density-centrifuged over Hypaque 1077 or Ficoll-Paque to isolate peripheral blood mononuclear cells. Genomic DNA was obtained from unsorted mononuclear cells through either Qiagen column purification or a centrifugation-based method. This clone was counted many times. The specificity of this receptor is unknown. Specimen: peripheral blood mononuclear cells. This clonotype was sampled from a person between 18 and 75 years old in good health.

The sequenced CDR3 bases are TGTGCCAGCAGCGTAGTACCTACCGGTAGCACAGATACG. Translated, this is CASSVVPTGSTDT. The CDR3 in full is CASSVVPTGSTDTQYF. The chain joins TRBV9 to TRBJ2-3, with the D gene too uncertain to name. The CDR3 is cut off 3 residues early in the read; its end comes from the germline J gene. V loses 0 bases, J loses 0 bases, and the germline ends lie 11 bases apart. There are 16 amino acids in the CDR3, from cysteine to phenylalanine inclusive. The DNA shown is the part of the CDR3 that was read: 39 bases, in frame from base 1. The germline V gene yields SGDLS for CDR1 and YYNGEE for CDR2. Outside the CDR3, residues come from the reference TRBV9 and TRBJ2-3 proteins, so the full variable domain is: DSGVTQTPKHLITATGQRVTLRCSPRSGDLSVYWYQQSLDQGLQFLIQYYNGEERAKGNILERFSAQQFPDLHSELNLSSLELGDSALYFCASSVVPTGSTDTQYFGPGTRLTVL.